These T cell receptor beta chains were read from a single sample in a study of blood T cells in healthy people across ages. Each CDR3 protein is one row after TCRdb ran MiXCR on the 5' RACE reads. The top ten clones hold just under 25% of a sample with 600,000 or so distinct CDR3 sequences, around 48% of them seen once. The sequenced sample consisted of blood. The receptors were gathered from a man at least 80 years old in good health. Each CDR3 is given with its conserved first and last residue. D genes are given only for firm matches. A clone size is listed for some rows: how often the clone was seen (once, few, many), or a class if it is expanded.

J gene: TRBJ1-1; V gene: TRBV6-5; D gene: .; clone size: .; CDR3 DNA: TGTGCCAGCAGGAGAACACTGAACACTGAAGCTTTCTTT; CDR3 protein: CASRRTLNTEAFF
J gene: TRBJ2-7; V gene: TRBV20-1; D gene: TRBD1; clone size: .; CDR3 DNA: TGCAGTGCTAGAGCGCAGGGGGCCCACGAGCAGTACTTC; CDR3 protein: CSARAQGAHEQYF
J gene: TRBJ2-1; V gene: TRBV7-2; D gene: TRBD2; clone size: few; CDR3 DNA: TGTGCCAGCAGCCTAGCGGGAGGGCCTCATGAGCAGTTCTTC; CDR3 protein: CASSLAGGPHEQFF
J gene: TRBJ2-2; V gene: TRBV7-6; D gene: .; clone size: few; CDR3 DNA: TGTGCCAGCAGCTCCGCCTCGGGGGCGGTCGGGGAGCTGTTTTTT; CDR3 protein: CASSSASGAVGELFF
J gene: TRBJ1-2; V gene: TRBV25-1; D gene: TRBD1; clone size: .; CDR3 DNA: TGTGCCAGCATCCAAGGGTCAGGGGGTGGCTACACCTTC; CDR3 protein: CASIQGSGGGYTF
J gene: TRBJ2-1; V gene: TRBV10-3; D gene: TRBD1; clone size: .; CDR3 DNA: TGTGCCGTCAGGACGGGACAGCACAATGGGCAGTTCTTC; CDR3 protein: CAVRTGQHNGQFF
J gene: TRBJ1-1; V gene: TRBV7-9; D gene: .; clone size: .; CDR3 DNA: TGTGCCAGCAGCCCCCGCCGGGTCTACACTGAAGCTTTCTTT; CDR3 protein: CASSPRRVYTEAFF
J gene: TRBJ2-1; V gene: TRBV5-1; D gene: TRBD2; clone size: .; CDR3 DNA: TGCGCCAGCAGCTTGTGGAGCGGGAGGGGTCGTGATGAGCAGTTCTTC; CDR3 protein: CASSLWSGRGRDEQFF
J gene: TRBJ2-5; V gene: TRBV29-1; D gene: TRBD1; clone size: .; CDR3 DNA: TGCAGCGTGGGACAGGGTATTGGGACCCAGTACTTC; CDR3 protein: CSVGQGIGTQYF
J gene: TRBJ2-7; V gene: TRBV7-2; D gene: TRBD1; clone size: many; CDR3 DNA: TGTGCCAGCAGCTTAGGTCCGTCCGGGACAGGGAGCTCCTACGAGCAGTACTTC; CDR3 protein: CASSLGPSGTGSSYEQYF
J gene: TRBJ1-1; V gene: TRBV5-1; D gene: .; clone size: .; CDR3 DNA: TGCGCCAGCAGCTCGGGGGGCTCGGCCACTGAAGCTTTCTTT; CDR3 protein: CASSSGGSATEAFF
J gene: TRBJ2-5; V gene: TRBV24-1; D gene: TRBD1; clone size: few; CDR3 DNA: TGTGCCACCAGTGATTCCCGGGACAGCTACCAAGAGACCCAGTACTTC; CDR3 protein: CATSDSRDSYQETQYF
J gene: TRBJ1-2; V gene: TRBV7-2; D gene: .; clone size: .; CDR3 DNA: TGTGCCAGCAGCTTAGGGGGCAGCTTTGAAGGCTACACCTTC; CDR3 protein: CASSLGGSFEGYTF
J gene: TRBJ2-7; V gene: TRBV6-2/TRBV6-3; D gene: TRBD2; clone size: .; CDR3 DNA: TGTGCCAGCAGTTACGGGACTAGATACGAGCAGTACTTC; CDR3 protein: CASSYGTRYEQYF
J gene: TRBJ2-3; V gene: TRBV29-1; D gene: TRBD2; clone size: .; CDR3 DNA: TGCAGCATGACGATAGCGGGAGGTAGCACAGATACGCAGTATTTT; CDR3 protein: CSMTIAGGSTDTQYF
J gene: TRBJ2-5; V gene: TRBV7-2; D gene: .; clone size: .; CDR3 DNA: TGTGCCAGCAGCTGGTTGGGTGGTGAGCAGTACTTC; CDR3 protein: CASSWLGGEQYF
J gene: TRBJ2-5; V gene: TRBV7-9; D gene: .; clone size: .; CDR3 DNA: TGTGCCAGCAGTTTGGCTGGCGGCTCCCAAGAGACCCAGTACTTC; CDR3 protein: CASSLAGGSQETQYF
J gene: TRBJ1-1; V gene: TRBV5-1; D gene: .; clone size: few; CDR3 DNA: TGCGCCAGCAGCACACTCCGACAGACTGAAGCTTTCTTT; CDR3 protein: CASSTLRQTEAFF
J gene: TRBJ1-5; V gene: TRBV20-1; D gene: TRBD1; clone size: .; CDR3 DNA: TGCAGTGCTAGTGGGACAGACGGTTATGCCACCAGTCGGCCCCAGCATTTT; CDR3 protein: CSASGTDGYATSRPQHF
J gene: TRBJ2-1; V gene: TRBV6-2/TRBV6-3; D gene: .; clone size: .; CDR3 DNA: TGTGCCAGCAGTTACTTCCTGGACTATTCCAATGAGCAGTTCTTC; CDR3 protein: CASSYFLDYSNEQFF
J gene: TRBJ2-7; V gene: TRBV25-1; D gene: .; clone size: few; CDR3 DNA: TGTGCCAGCAGGAGGGAGATCTACGAGCAGTACTTC; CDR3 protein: CASRREIYEQYF
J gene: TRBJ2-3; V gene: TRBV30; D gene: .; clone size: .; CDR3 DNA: TGTGCCTGGAGTGTGGAAATGAGGGATACGCAGTATTTT; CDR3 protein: CAWSVEMRDTQYF
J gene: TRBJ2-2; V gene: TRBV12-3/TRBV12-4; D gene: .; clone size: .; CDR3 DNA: TGTGCCAGCAGTCCTCCGACTGGGCAGGTTGAGAACACCGGGGAGCTGTTTTTT; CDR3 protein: CASSPPTGQVENTGELFF
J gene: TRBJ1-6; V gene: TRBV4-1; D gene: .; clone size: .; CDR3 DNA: TGCGCCAGCAGTCAGTACACAGGGCGGGGGCGGTTCTATAAAAATTCACCCCTCCACTTT; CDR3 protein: CASSQYTGRGRFYKNSPLHF
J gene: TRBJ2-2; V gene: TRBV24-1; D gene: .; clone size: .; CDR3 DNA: TGTGCCACCAAGGGGACCGGGGAGCTGTTTTTT; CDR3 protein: CATKGTGELFF
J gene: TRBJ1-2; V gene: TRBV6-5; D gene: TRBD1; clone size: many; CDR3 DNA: TGTGCCAGCAGTTACTCGGCAGGGGGCGATTATGGCTACACCTTC; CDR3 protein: CASSYSAGGDYGYTF